This T cell receptor beta chain is drawn from a study of T cell changes during pregnancy in multiple sclerosis. Sequencing used immunoSEQ multiplex PCR; TCRdb keeps in-frame clones, though not all of them. The data show about 75,000 clones, around 90% seen once. The V end lost 6 bases, the J end lost 7 bases, and 21 bases lay between the germline ends. This CDR3 spans 15 amino acids. Germline-derived CDR1 and CDR2 are MNHEY and SMNVEV (reference sequence). The sequencing here drew on peripheral blood, taken in the first trimester of pregnancy. The gene calls are TRBV27 and TRBJ1-1, with D perhaps matching TRBD1 (6 bases). The clonotype comes from a female donor in good health, enrolled as a control in a pregnancy study. The CDR3, as DNA: TGTGCCAGCAGCCTACAGGGTAATGTAGTCGATGAAGCTTTCTTT. It specifies CASSLQGNVVDEAFF.